What follows are 14 T cell receptor beta chains derived from one specimen sequenced in a study of blood T cell repertoires in COVID-19. The protocol was immunoSEQ multiplex PCR, while the TCRdb copy is restricted to in-frame clones and leaves out a portion. The data show 70,000 to 100,000 clones, with roughly 90% seen just once and more than 1% held by the top ten. Sequencing was performed on peripheral blood. These receptors were taken from a man older than 75 with active or convalescent COVID-19.

This sequence joins TRBV9 and TRBJ1-5, with unresolved D. Germline V lookup: CDR1 SGDLS, CDR2 YYNGEE. Between the trimmed V and J ends, which lost 3 bases and 4 bases, there was a span of 8 bases. The CDR3 runs to 13 residues. CDR3 sequence: CASSALTNQPQHF. CDR3 DNA sequence: TGTGCCAGCAGCGCGCTCACTAATCAGCCCCAGCATTTT.

CDR3 sequence: CASEIDFNTGELFF. DNA for the CDR3: TGTGCCAGCGAGATTGACTTTAACACCGGGGAGCTGTTTTTT. The rearrangement joins TRBV2 to TRBJ2-2, with D unresolved. CDR1 is SNHLY and CDR2 is FYNNEI in the germline V gene. CDR3 length: 14 amino acids. Trimming took off 8 bases at V and 2 bases at J, with 12 bases between the two ends.

This clone was observed a few times. This sequence joins TRBV12-5 and TRBJ2-5, with D possibly matching TRBD1 (6 bases). The germline CDR1 and CDR2 sequences are LGHNT and FRNRAP. V was clipped by 7 bases and J by 3 bases, with 15 bases between them. There are 14 residues in the CDR3. The CDR3, as DNA: TGTGCTAGTGCCTGGGACATCCAAAAAGAGACCCAGTACTTC. Its translation is CASAWDIQKETQYF.

The V gene is TRBV4-1, the J gene TRBJ1-5; a weak D match, TRBD1 (5 bases). CDR1 and CDR2 (germline): MGHRA, YSYEKL. The CDR3 has 14 amino acids. V lost 4 bases to trimming and J lost 4 bases, with 11 bases between them. CDR3 sequence reads: CASSPPPGNQPQHF. In DNA form, the CDR3 reads TGCGCCAGCAGCCCCCCCCCAGGGAATCAGCCCCAGCATTTT.

V usage is TRBV5-7 and J usage is TRBJ2-5, with 7 bases matching TRBD1. TRBV5-7 is given ORF status, its function remaining uncertain. J was trimmed by 0 bases and V by 6 bases; bases with no gene match: 2. The CDR3 sequence is 13 residues long. CDR3 protein: CASTGQDQETQYF. The CDR3 DNA follows: TGTGCCAGCACCGGACAGGACCAAGAGACCCAGTACTTC.

V gene TRBV11-3 combines with J gene TRBJ2-1; D is possibly TRBD2 (6 bases). Trimming took off 4 bases at V and 5 bases at J, with 15 bases between the two ends. From germline, CDR1 is SGHNT and CDR2 YENEEA. The CDR3 is made up of 15 amino acids. CDR3 coding DNA: TGTGCCAGCAGCTCGGCTCTCCGGGGGAACAATGAGCAGTTCTTC. It encodes CASSSALRGNNEQFF.

V is TRBV3-1 (or the pseudogene TRBV3-2) and J is TRBJ2-1; 11 bases fit TRBD1. This CDR3 has 15 residues. The J segment lost 8 bases and the V segment lost 4 bases, leaving 7 bases of the junction unmatched. The germline CDR1 and CDR2 sequences are LGHDT and YNNKEL (reference sequence). The CDR3 loop is CASSREGQGVDEQFF. In DNA form, the CDR3 reads TGTGCCAGCAGCCGAGAGGGACAGGGGGTCGATGAGCAGTTCTTC.

This rearrangement joins TRBV28 to TRBJ2-2; 8 nucleotides align to TRBD2. Germline assignment: CDR1 MDHEN and CDR2 SYDVKM. V shed 6 bases, J shed 8 bases, and the junction held 5 bases outside the gene matches. CDR3 length: 13 residues. CDR3 region: CASRRGAPGELFF. In DNA form, the CDR3 reads TGTGCCAGCAGGCGGGGGGCTCCGGGGGAGCTGTTTTTT.

This clone has only one observation. The genes are TRBV7-2 and TRBJ2-2, with TRBD2 identical over 8 bases. The length of the CDR3 is 16 residues. Trimming removed 4 bases from V and 5 bases from J; junction bases left unmatched: 9. Germline assignment: CDR1 SGHTA and CDR2 FQGNSA. The CDR3 region has the DNA TGTGCCAGCAGCTCGTTCCGGGGGGGTGGTACCGGGGAGCTGTTTTTT. Encoded protein: CASSSFRGGGTGELFF.

This clone was found a few times. The J gene is TRBJ2-2, the V gene TRBV4-3, with a possible D match to TRBD2 (5 bases). V was shortened by 1 base and J by 6 bases, with 12 bases between the two germline ends. This CDR3 region has 15 residues. Germline V gene data show CDR1 as LGHNA and CDR2 as YSLEER. CDR3 loop: CASSQVVAGAGELFF. CDR3 nucleotide sequence: TGCGCCAGCAGCCAAGTGGTTGCGGGCGCCGGGGAGCTGTTTTTT.

This clone was recorded a few times. The chain is built from TRBV7-9 and TRBJ1-2; 7 bases are shared with TRBD1. Germline V gene sequence: CDR1 SEHNR, CDR2 FQNEAQ (reference sequence). The V and J ends lost 5 bases and 4 bases, in that order; junction bases with no gene match: 7. The CDR3 loop spans 14 amino acids. The chain's CDR3 is CASSRDRATYGYTF. DNA for the CDR3: TGTGCCAGCAGCCGGGACAGAGCAACCTATGGCTACACCTTC.

This clone was counted once. In DNA form, the CDR3 reads TGTGCCAGCAGCCCCCATCGCAGGGGCGCGAACACTGAAGCTTTCTTT. Its protein is CASSPHRRGANTEAFF. This sequence joins TRBV7-2 and TRBJ1-1, with a tentative D call TRBD1 (6 bases). The germline CDR1 and CDR2 sequences are SGHTA and FQGNSA. The CDR3 consists of 16 residues. The V gene lost 5 bases and the J gene lost 1 base, with 17 bases spanning the gap.

The V gene is TRBV7-9, the J gene TRBJ1-4; D is unresolved. The ends were cut back, 1 base at V and 6 bases at J, with 15 bases in the middle. The CDR3 sequence is 16 residues long. Germline CDR1 and CDR2: SEHNR and FQNEAQ (reference sequence). In DNA, the CDR3 is TGTGCCAGCAGCTTAGGGCTGGGCCGTACGTATGAAAAACTGTTTTTT. Translating gives CASSLGLGRTYEKLFF.

The chain combines TRBV11-3 with TRBJ1-1; no definite D call. Germline CDR1 and CDR2: SGHNT and YENEEA. Trimming left V 5 bases short and J 4 bases short, with 11 bases between. The CDR3 runs to 13 residues. The CDR3 is CASSQSRGTEAFF. CDR3 DNA sequence: TGTGCCAGCAGCCAGTCGCGGGGCACTGAAGCTTTCTTT.